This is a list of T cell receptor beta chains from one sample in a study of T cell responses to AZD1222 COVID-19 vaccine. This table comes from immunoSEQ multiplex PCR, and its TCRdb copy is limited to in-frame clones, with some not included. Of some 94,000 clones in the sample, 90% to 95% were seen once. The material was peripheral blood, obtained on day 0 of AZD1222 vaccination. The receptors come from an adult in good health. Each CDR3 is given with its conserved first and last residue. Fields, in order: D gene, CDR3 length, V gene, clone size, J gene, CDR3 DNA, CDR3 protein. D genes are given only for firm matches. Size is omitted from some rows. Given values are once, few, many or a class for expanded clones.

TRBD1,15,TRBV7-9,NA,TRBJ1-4,TGTGCCAGCAGCTTGTCCGGGACAGGGAACGAAAAACTGTTTTTT,CASSLSGTGNEKLFF
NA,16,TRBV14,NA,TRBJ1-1,TGTGCCAGCAGCAAACGAGGCCCAGCCGGAGACACTGAAGCTTTCTTT,CASSKRGPAGDTEAFF
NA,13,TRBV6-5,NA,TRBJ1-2,TGTGCCAGCAGTTACGGGACCGCGGGTGGCTACACCTTC,CASSYGTAGGYTF
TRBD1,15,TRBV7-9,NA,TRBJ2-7,TGTGCCAGCAGTCACCGGGACAGGGGATCTTACGAGCAGTACTTC,CASSHRDRGSYEQYF
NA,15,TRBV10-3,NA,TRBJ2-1,TGTGCCACCTTGGGTGGGAGGCAGGAGTACAATGAGCAGTTCTTC,CATLGGRQEYNEQFF
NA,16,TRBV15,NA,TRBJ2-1,TGTGCCACCAGCAGGGATAGGGGCGGAGCTTACAATGAGCAGTTCTTC,CATSRDRGGAYNEQFF
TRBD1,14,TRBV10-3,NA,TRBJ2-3,TGTGCCATCGGGACAGGGGGCCACACAGATACGCAGTATTTT,CAIGTGGHTDTQYF
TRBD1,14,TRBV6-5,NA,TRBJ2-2,TGTGCCAGCAGTTGGACAGGGAACACCGGGGAGCTGTTTTTT,CASSWTGNTGELFF
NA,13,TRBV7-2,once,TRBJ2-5,TGTGCCAGCAGCTTTGGACTGAAAGAGACCCAGTACTTC,CASSFGLKETQYF
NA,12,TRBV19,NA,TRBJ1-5,TGTGCCAGTAGTATAGAAGGCGGGGCCCAGCATTTT,CASSIEGGAQHF
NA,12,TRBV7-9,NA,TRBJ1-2,TGTGCCAGCAACTACCCCGAACATGGCTACACCTTC,CASNYPEHGYTF
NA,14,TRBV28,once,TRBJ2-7,TGTGCCAGCAGCCCTGGAAGGATCTCCTACGAGCAGTACTTC,CASSPGRISYEQYF
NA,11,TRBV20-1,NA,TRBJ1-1,TGCAGTGCTAGAGGGGGGGCTGAAGCTTTCTTT,CSARGGAEAFF
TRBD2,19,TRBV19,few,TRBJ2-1,TGTGCCAGTAGTCCGGCCCCACTAGCGGGGGGGGGCTCCTACAATGAGCAGTTCTTC,CASSPAPLAGGGSYNEQFF
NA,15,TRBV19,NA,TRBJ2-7,TGTGCCAGTAGTATAGAAAATACCAACACCTACGAGCAGTACTTC,CASSIENTNTYEQYF